This entry features one T cell receptor (beta chain) sequence. This clone is considered medium-sized (0.01 to 0.1%). Its antigen remains undetermined. Per-base quality was not reported, and no clone a single base away is much larger than it. These data come from a study of blood T cell repertoires in COVID-19 (TCRdb year 2020). With respect to the entire study: Samples covering the acute and convalescent phases of COVID-19 were provided by collaborators in the United States, Italy and Spain. The material from the prospective study consisted of cDNA or gDNA derived from T cells, B-cell-depleted T cells, or PBMCs. Nearly every sample came with metadata listing a de-identified subject ID, COVID-19 status, age in years and sex. Where HLA class I and class II types were available, the types were taken from metadata supplied by the sample provider, not from assay-based typing. The samples were drawn from two sources: the first 160 participants of the ongoing ImmuneRACE study, and about 1,300 subjects contributed by 6 global collaborators. The dataset comprised deeply sampled blood TCRbeta repertoires from subjects exposed to, actively infected with, or recovered from COVID-19. The repertoires were released in a freely available public database intended as a resource for research on the immune response to SARS-CoV-2. Here is what the overall study found, with its caveats: Clinical and demographic metadata were provided uncurated, with the amount varying by source and participant.

Each collaborating institution followed its own protocols to collect whole blood in K2EDTA tubes. For TCRbeta analysis, collaborator samples were shipped as frozen whole blood, as isolated PBMCs, or as DNA extracted from either sample type. The CDR3 goes from the cysteine to the phenylalanine over 15 residues. Here the CDR3 DNA is all that survives: 45 bases in frame from base 1. CDR1 and CDR2, looked up from the germline V gene, are MDHEN and SYDVKM. V is pared back by 3 bases and J by 0 bases, with 9 bases lying between the germline termini. The immunoSEQ Assay, a bias-controlled multiplex PCR, was used to amplify TCRbeta CDR3 regions from genomic DNA. The paper's data handling went like this. The number of nucleated cells in each sample was estimated from the amplification of reference gene primers within the assay. To quantify the absolute abundance of each unique TCRbeta CDR3 rearrangement, sequence reads were collapsed and filtered. For each sample, productive Simpson clonality was calculated by taking the square root of Simpson's diversity index across productive rearrangements. Drawn from immuneACCESS, this table holds only the in-frame rearrangements with V and J called that TCRdb kept. Clones are partly lost; checked studies trace under half to an unresolved V gene and leave the rest unexplained. V and J calls and clone size come straight from that table; D and trimming were deduced from the DNA. For this sample there are tens of thousands of clones; around 84% appear just once. Clones ranked in the top ten supply about 24% of the sample.

Sequencing input: peripheral blood. This chain joins TRBV28 to TRBJ1-5; the D gene is perhaps TRBD1, from 5 matching bases. The TCR sequence derives from a woman aged 80 or over in a cohort sampled during active or convalescent COVID-19. CDR3 protein: CASSFNRLSNQPQHF. The nucleotides read TGTGCCAGCAGTTTCAACAGGCTTAGCAATCAGCCCCAGCATTTT.